This entry features one T cell receptor (beta chain) sequence. Its antigen is unknown. The data stem from a study of cytomegalovirus exposure and HLA in healthy donors. Study-wide context: The 95 to 150 validation repertoires, a later analysis reported, used the same platform as the approximately 650 first-cohort repertoires.

Measured with immunoSEQ multiplex PCR; TCRdb has only the in-frame clones, and not every one. The data hold approximately 160,000 clones, with around 92% observed a single time. Study outcomes and limitations: There were under 200 TCR beta chains listed as cytomegalovirus-associated.

The TCR was taken from a man between 18 and 35 years old in good health and CMV-seropositive. The specimen was PBMCs.

This CDR3 is CAWSGSRVEQYF. The CDR3 coding sequence is TGTGCCTGGAGTGGAAGCAGGGTCGAGCAGTACTTC. This chain uses TRBV30 with TRBJ2-7, with D perhaps matching TRBD1 (5 bases). V was trimmed by 1 base and J by 6 bases, leaving 10 bases between them. Germline lookup yields CDR1 GTSNPN and CDR2 SVGIG (reference sequence). CDR3 length: 12 amino acids. Using reference TRBV30 and TRBJ2-7 for the parts outside the CDR3, the full variable domain is SQTIHQWPATLVQPVGSPLSLECTVEGTSNPNLYWYRQAAGRGLQLLFYSVGIGQISSEVPQNLSASRPQDRQFILSSKKLLLSDSGFYLCAWSGSRVEQYFGPGTRLTVT.